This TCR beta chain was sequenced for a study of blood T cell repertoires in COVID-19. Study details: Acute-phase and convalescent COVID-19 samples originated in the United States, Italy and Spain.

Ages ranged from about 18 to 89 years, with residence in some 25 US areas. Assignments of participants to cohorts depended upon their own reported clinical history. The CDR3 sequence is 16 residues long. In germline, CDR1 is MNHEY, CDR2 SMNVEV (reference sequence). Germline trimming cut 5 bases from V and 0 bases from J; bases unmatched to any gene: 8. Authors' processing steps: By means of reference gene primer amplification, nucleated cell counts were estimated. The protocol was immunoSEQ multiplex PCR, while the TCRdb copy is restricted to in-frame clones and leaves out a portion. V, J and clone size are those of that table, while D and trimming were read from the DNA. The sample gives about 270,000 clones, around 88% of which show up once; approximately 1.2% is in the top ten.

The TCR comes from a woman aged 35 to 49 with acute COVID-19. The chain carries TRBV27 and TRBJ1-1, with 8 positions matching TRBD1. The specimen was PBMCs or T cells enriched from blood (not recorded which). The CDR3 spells CASSIRQGMLNTEAFF. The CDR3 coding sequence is TGTGCCAGCAGTATTCGACAGGGGATGCTGAACACTGAAGCTTTCTTT.